The clone carrying this T cell receptor (beta chain) was recorded many times. These data are taken from a study of blood T cell repertoires in COVID-19. Study-level information: Acute and convalescent COVID-19 specimens originated in the United States, Italy and Spain.

Germline-derived CDR1 and CDR2 are SNHLY and FYNNEI. V lost 2 bases, J lost 3 bases, and 17 bases stayed unmatched. This CDR3 comprises 19 residues. In the source study's methods: How many nucleated cells were present was estimated from reference gene primer amplification. TCRdb's copy holds only in-frame clones and misses some; the assay was immunoSEQ multiplex PCR. V, J and clone size reflect that table, while D and trimming were determined from the DNA. The repertoire includes 120,000 to 150,000 clones, around nine tenths of them detected once, and approximately 9% sits in the top ten. The sequence was obtained from a woman in her forties or fifties with active or convalescent COVID-19. The chain uses TRBV2 and TRBJ2-5, with 8 bases that match TRBD2. Sequencing input: peripheral blood. In nucleotides, the CDR3 is TGTGCCAGCAGTGAACGGCCCTCGACTAGCGCTTACCCCAAAGAGACCCAGTACTTC. This sequence encodes CASSERPSTSAYPKETQYF. The full variable domain, rest sourced from reference TRBV2 and TRBJ2-5, is EPEVTQTPSHQVTQMGQEVILRCVPISNHLYFYWYRQILGQKVEFLVSFYNNEISEKSEIFDDQFSVERPDGSNFTLKIRSTKLEDSAMYFCASSERPSTSAYPKETQYFGPGTRLLVL.